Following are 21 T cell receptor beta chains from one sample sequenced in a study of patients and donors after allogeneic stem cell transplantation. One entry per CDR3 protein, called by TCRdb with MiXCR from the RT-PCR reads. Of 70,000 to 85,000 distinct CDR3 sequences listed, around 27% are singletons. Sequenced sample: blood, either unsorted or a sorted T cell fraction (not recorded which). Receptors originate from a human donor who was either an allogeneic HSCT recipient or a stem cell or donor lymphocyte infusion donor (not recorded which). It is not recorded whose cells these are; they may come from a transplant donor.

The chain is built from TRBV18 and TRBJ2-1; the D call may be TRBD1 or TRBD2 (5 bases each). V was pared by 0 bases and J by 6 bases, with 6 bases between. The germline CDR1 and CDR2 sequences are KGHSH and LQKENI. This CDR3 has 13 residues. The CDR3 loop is CASSPPGTNEQFF. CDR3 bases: TGTGCCAGCTCACCACCGGGGACCAATGAGCAGTTCTTC.

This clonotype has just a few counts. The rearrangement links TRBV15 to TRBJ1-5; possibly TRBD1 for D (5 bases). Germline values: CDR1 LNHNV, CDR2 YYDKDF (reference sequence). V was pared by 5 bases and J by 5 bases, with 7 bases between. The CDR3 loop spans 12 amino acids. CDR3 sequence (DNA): TGTGCCACCAGCGGGGGGTATCAGCCCCAGCATTTT. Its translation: CATSGGYQPQHF.

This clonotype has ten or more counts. As DNA, the CDR3 is TGTGCCATATCTACGGGACCGATGAACACTGAAGCTTTCTTT. Translating gives CAISTGPMNTEAFF. This chain connects TRBV10-3 to TRBJ1-1, with a possible D match to TRBD1 (5 bases). CDR3 length: 14 amino acids. Germline CDR1 is ENHRY and CDR2 is SYGVKD. With 9 bases removed from V and 0 bases from J, the gap between germline ends came to 14 bases.

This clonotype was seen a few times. The CDR3 sequence: CASSLGQVSSYNSPLHF. CDR3 DNA: TGTGCCAGCAGCCTAGGACAGGTTAGCTCCTATAATTCACCCCTCCACTTT. The chain joins TRBV4-2 to TRBJ1-6, with 7 bases matching TRBD1. The length of the CDR3 is 17 residues. Per germline, CDR1 LGHNA and CDR2 YNFKEQ. The V gene end was trimmed by 4 bases and the J gene end by 0 bases; junction bases not matched to a gene: 6.

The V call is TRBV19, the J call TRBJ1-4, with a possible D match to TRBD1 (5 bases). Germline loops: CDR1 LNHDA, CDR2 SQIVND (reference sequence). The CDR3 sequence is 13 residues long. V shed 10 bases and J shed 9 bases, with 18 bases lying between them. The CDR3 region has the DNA TGTGCCACCTTGGGGAAAGGGGATAAAAAACTGTTTTTT. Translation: CATLGKGDKKLFF.

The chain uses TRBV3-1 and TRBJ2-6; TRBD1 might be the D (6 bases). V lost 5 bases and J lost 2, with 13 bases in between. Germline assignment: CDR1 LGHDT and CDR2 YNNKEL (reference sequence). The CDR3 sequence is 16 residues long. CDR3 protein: CASSVDRNPGANVLTF. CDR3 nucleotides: TGTGCCAGCAGCGTAGACAGGAACCCTGGGGCCAACGTCCTGACTTTC. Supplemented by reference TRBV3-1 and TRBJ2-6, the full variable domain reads DTAVSQTPKYLVTQMGNDKSIKCEQNLGHDTMYWYKQDSKKFLKIMFSYNNKELIINETVPNRFSPKSPDKAHLNLHINSLELGDSAVYFCASSVDRNPGANVLTFGAGSRLTVL.

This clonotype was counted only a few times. CDR3 residues: CATSDFGSPGEQFF. The CDR3 DNA is TGTGCCACCAGTGATTTTGGCAGCCCGGGTGAGCAGTTCTTC. The V and J genes are TRBV24-1 and TRBJ2-1; D gene uncertain. The CDR3 is made up of 14 amino acids. Trimming removed 1 base from V and 9 bases from J, with 12 bases in between. Per germline, CDR1 KGHDR and CDR2 SFDVKD.

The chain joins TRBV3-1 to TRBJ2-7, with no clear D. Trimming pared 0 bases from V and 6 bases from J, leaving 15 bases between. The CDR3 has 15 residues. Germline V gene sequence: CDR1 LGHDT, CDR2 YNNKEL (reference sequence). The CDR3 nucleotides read TGTGCCAGCAGCCAAGATACAAAGGGCAGGCCCGAGCAGTACTTC. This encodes CASSQDTKGRPEQYF.

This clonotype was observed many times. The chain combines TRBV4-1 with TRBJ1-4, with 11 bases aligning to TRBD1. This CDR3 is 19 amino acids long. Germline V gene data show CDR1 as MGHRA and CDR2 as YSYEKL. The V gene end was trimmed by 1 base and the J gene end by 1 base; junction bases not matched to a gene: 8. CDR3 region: CASSQGPGQGALTNEKLFF. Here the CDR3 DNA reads TGCGCCAGCAGCCAAGGACCCGGACAGGGGGCGTTAACTAATGAAAAACTGTTTTTT.

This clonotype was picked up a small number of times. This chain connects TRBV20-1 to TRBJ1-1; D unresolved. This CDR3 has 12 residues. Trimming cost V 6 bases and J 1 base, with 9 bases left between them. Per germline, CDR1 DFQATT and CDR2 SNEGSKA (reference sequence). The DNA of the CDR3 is TGCAGTGCCCTCGGGGAGAACACTGAAGCTTTCTTT. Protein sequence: CSALGENTEAFF.

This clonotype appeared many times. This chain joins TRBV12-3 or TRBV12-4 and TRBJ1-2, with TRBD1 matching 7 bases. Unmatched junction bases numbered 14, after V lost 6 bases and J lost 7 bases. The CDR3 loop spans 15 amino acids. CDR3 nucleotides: TGTGCCAGCAGGACCGACAGGGACAAAAGGGGTGGCTACACCTTC. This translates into CASRTDRDKRGGYTF.

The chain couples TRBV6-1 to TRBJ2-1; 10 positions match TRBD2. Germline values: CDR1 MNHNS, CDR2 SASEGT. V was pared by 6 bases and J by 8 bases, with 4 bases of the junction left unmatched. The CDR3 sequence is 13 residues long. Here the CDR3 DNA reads TGTGCCAGCAGAGACCTAGCGGGAGATGAGCAGTTCTTC. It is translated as CASRDLAGDEQFF.

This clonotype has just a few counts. The CDR3 protein is CASSSRGLLTLHF. The CDR3 DNA reads TGTGCCAGCAGCTCACGGGGTCTCCTCACCCTCCACTTT. This chain connects TRBV13 to TRBJ1-6; no clear D gene. Looked up from germline, CDR1 is PRHDT and CDR2 is FYEKMQ (reference sequence). This CDR3 region has 13 residues. Trimming took off 4 bases at V and 14 bases at J, with 15 bases between the two ends. The full variable domain, its missing parts supplied by reference TRBV13 and TRBJ1-6, is AAGVIQSPRHLIKEKRETATLKCYPIPRHDTVYWYQQGPGQDPQFLISFYEKMQSDKGSIPDRFSAQQFSDYHSELNMSSLELGDSALYFCASSSRGLLTLHFGNGTRLTVT.

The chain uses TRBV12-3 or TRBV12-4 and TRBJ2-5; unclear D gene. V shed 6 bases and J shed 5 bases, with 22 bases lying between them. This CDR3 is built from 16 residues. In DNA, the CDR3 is TGTGCCAGCAGCCCGACTGACCTGCGATTTACGGAGACCCAGTACTTC. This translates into CASSPTDLRFTETQYF.

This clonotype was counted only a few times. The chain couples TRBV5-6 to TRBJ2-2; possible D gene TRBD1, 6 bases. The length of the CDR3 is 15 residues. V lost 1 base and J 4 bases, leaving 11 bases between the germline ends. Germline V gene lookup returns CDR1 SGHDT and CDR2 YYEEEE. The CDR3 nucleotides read TGTGCCAGCAGCTTGTTGGGGACAAGCACCGGGGAGCTGTTTTTT. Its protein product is CASSLLGTSTGELFF.

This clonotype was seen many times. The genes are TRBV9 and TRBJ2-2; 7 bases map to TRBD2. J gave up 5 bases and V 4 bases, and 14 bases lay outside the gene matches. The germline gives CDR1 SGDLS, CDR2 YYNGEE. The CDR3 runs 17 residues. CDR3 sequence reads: CASSQGTDPGGTGELFF. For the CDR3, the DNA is TGTGCCAGCAGCCAAGGAACAGACCCCGGGGGGACCGGGGAGCTGTTTTTT.

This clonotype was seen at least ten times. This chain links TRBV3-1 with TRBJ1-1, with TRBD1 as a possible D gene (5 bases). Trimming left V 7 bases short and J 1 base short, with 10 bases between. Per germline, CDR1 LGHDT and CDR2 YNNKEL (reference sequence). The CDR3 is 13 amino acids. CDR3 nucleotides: TGTGCCAGCAATCCAGGGAAGAACACTGAAGCTTTCTTT. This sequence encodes CASNPGKNTEAFF.

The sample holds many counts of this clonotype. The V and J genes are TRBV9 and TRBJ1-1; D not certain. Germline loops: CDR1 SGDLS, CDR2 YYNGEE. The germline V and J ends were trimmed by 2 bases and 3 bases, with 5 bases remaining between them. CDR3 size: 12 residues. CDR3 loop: CASSVEDTEAFF. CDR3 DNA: TGTGCCAGCAGCGTTGAGGACACTGAAGCTTTCTTT.

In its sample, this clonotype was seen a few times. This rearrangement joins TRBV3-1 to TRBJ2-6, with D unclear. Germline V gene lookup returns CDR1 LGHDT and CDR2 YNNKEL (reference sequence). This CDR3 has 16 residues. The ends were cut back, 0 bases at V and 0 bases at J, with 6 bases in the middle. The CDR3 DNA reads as TGTGCCAGCAGCCAAGATCATCTCTCTGGGGCCAACGTCCTGACTTTC. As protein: CASSQDHLSGANVLTF.

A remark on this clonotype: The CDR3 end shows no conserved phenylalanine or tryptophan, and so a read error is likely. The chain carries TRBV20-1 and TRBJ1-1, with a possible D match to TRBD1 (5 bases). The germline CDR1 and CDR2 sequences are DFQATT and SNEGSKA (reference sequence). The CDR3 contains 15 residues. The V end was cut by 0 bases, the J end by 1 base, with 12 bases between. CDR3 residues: CSARDPGKPNTEAFL. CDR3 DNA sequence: TGCAGTGCTAGAGACCCAGGGAAACCGAACACTGAAGCTTTCCTT.

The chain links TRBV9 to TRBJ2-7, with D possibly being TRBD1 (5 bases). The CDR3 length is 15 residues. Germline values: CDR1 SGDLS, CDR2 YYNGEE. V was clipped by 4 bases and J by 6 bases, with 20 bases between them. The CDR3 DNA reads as TGTGCCAGCAGCCTATCGGCAGGGCCATACCTCGAGCAGTACTTC. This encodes CASSLSAGPYLEQYF.